The 14 T cell receptor beta chains given below trace back to one sample, sequenced in a study of blood T cell repertoires in COVID-19. The repertoire was sequenced with immunoSEQ multiplex PCR; TCRdb's copy has only in-frame clones and lacks some. The data contain some 140,000 clones, 65% to 90% of them singletons. Sequencing used peripheral blood. The receptors were gathered from a woman aged 60 to 75 with COVID-19, enrolled during active disease.

The chain carries TRBV7-8 and TRBJ1-4; D remains unclear. Trimming left V 8 bases short and J 8 bases short, with 18 bases between. CDR1 SGHVS and CDR2 FQNEAQ come from the germline V gene. CDR3 size: 14 residues. The CDR3 loop is CASQRRPWAEKLFF. Written as DNA, the CDR3 is TGTGCCAGCCAACGACGCCCTTGGGCCGAAAAACTGTTTTTT.

This clone was observed a handful of times. This chain uses TRBV2 with TRBJ1-4, with 7 bases matching TRBD1. The CDR3 is 14 residues long. Germline V gene lookup returns CDR1 SNHLY and CDR2 FYNNEI. V lost 7 bases, J lost 7 bases, and 9 bases stayed unmatched. CDR3 region: CASKPRGIVEKLFF. The CDR3 DNA sequence: TGTGCCAGCAAACCCAGGGGGATCGTTGAAAAACTGTTTTTT.

The V and J genes are TRBV5-3 and TRBJ2-5, with TRBD2 as a possible D gene (6 bases). TRBV5-3 is designated an ORF whose function remains uncertain. V dropped 6 bases and J dropped 3 bases, with 12 bases sitting between them. The CDR3 length is 13 residues. The CDR3, as DNA: TGTGCCAGAACGGGACTTAAGGAAGAGACCCAGTACTTC. Protein product: CARTGLKEETQYF.

This rearrangement joins TRBV4-2 to TRBJ1-3, with 8 bases matching TRBD1. V trimming: 3 bases; J trimming: 0 bases; junction bases outside the gene matches: 4. The germline V gene has CDR1 LGHNA and CDR2 YNFKEQ. This CDR3 has 16 residues. The CDR3 DNA reads TGTGCCAGCAGCCATCCCGGGACAGGCTCTGGAAACACCATATATTTT. It yields the protein CASSHPGTGSGNTIYF.

The rearrangement joins TRBV3-1 (or the pseudogene TRBV3-2) to TRBJ1-1, with 7 bases that match TRBD1. The CDR3 runs 14 residues. J lost 4 bases, V lost 2 bases, and 4 bases had no gene match. The germline gives CDR1 LGHDT, CDR2 YNNKEL (reference sequence). CDR3 amino acids: CASSQLGGGTEAFF. The DNA for the CDR3 is TGTGCCAGCAGCCAATTAGGGGGCGGCACTGAAGCTTTCTTT.

The chain carries TRBV6-5 and TRBJ1-5; a weak D match, TRBD1 (5 bases). The CDR3 totals 14 residues. Germline loops: CDR1 MNHEY, CDR2 SVGAGI. The V end was cut by 9 bases, the J end by 2 bases, with 14 bases between. This CDR3 reads CASLSGGGNQPQHF. The DNA of the CDR3 is TGTGCCAGTCTGTCGGGGGGTGGCAATCAGCCCCAGCATTTT.

The rearrangement links TRBV2 to TRBJ1-5, with 10 bases aligning to TRBD1. CDR3 length equals 15 residues. Per germline, CDR1 SNHLY and CDR2 FYNNEI. The junction had 0 bases not matched to a gene; V was cut back by 4 bases and J by 0 bases. The CDR3 DNA reads as TGTGCCAGCAGTGGGACAGGGGGTAGCAATCAGCCCCAGCATTTT. This codes for CASSGTGGSNQPQHF.

The rearrangement joins TRBV5-5 to TRBJ2-5, with a weak D call TRBD2 (6 bases). The CDR3 totals 14 residues. Germline V CDR1 and CDR2: SGHKS, YYEKEE (reference sequence). V was clipped by 3 bases and J by 2 bases, with 11 bases between them. DNA for the CDR3: TGTGCCAGCAGCTCGGGACTGATGCAAGAGACCCAGTACTTC. Protein: CASSSGLMQETQYF. Complete variable domain (other parts from reference TRBV5-5 and TRBJ2-5): DAGVTQSPTHLIKTRGQQVTLRCSPISGHKSVSWYQQVLGQGPQFIFQYYEKEERGRGNFPDRFSARQFPNYSSELNVNALLLGDSALYLCASSSGLMQETQYFGPGTRLLVL.

This clone was detected only a few times. The V gene is TRBV5-1, the J gene TRBJ1-1; no clear D gene. The V gene lost 0 bases and the J gene lost 1 base, with 7 bases spanning the gap. This CDR3 region has 14 residues. Germline V gene sequence: CDR1 SGHRS, CDR2 YFSETQ. The CDR3 nucleotides are TGCGCCAGCAGCTTGGGTAGTTGGAACACTGAAGCTTTCTTT. This encodes CASSLGSWNTEAFF.

This sequence joins TRBV3-1 (or the pseudogene TRBV3-2) and TRBJ2-7, with D maybe TRBD1 (5 bases). The CDR3 length is 15 residues. Trimming left V 1 base short and J 9 bases short, with 19 bases between. The germline gives CDR1 LGHDT, CDR2 YNNKEL (reference sequence). In nucleotides, the CDR3 is TGTGCCAGCAGCCAAGTTCCGGTGGGGCCCGGTGCGCAGTACTTC. Residues: CASSQVPVGPGAQYF.

This clone turned up a few times. The chain combines TRBV3-1 (or the pseudogene TRBV3-2) with TRBJ2-5, with D possibly TRBD1 on 6 matching bases. From germline, CDR1 is LGHDT and CDR2 YNNKEL (reference sequence). Trimming left V 4 bases short and J 2 bases short, with 11 bases between. This CDR3 spans 14 amino acids. CDR3 sequence reads: CASSRTGSQETQYF. The CDR3 nucleotides are TGTGCCAGCAGCCGAACAGGGTCGCAAGAGACCCAGTACTTC.

This sequence joins TRBV11-2 and TRBJ2-3; tentative D call: TRBD2 (5 bases). Germline CDR1 and CDR2: SGHAT and FQNNGV. The CDR3 runs 16 residues. The ends were cut back, 7 bases at V and 5 bases at J, with 22 bases in the middle. This chain's CDR3 is CASIFSPRGDLDTQYF. The CDR3 bases are TGTGCCAGCATCTTTTCCCCTCGGGGAGATCTAGATACGCAGTATTTT.

V usage is TRBV6-5 and J usage is TRBJ1-1, with a possible D match to TRBD1 (5 bases). V lost 9 bases and J 7 bases, leaving 15 bases between the germline ends. Per germline, CDR1 MNHEY and CDR2 SVGAGI. The CDR3 has 12 amino acids. Here the CDR3 DNA reads TGTGCCAGTGGGAGACGGGGGATTGAAGCTTTCTTT. This sequence encodes CASGRRGIEAFF.

This clone is a singleton in its sample. V usage is TRBV19 and J usage is TRBJ1-1; 8 bases agree with TRBD1. V dropped 10 bases and J dropped 3; count of bases not matched to a gene: 10. Germline CDR1 LNHDA, CDR2 SQIVND (reference sequence). This CDR3 is built from 14 residues. The CDR3 bases are TGTGCCACCTCCGGACAGGGAAGATACACTGAAGCTTTCTTT. This sequence encodes CATSGQGRYTEAFF.